This T cell receptor (beta chain) was retrieved from a study of T cell repertoires in cytomegalovirus infection. Study at large: It can be stated that public TCR beta signatures indicated CMV infection as well as a matching HLA type.

At least ten counts were recorded for this clonotype. Its matching antigen is unknown. The study's findings and limits: Dominant in the ex vivo response were TCR beta clonotypes restricted by HLA-C and specific for CMV. Carriers of CMV plus the relevant HLA were identified by cumulative public TCR beta family frequency.

TCRdb passed the reads through MiXCR, listing each CDR3 protein once. The data hold about 230,000 distinct CDR3 sequences, with 22% observed a single time. V was trimmed by 5 bases and J by 3 bases, leaving 13 bases between them. Germline loops: CDR1 MNHEY, CDR2 SMNVEV (reference sequence). The CDR3 extends over 14 amino acids. The chain uses TRBV27 and TRBJ1-2; D is perhaps TRBD1 (6 bases). This TCR was recovered from a human donor in good health (CMV status not recorded). Some clones in this sample may be carry-over from other donors' samples. Sequenced: CD8+ T cells from PBMCs. CDR3 bases: TGTGCCAGCAGTCCGTTCGGGGGCGACTATGGCTACACCTTC. Its translation: CASSPFGGDYGYTF.